A selection of T cell receptor beta chains follows, all from one sample in a study of blood T cell repertoires in COVID-19. This table comes from immunoSEQ multiplex PCR, and its TCRdb copy is limited to in-frame clones, with some not included. The table shows 210,000 or so clones, with about nine tenths occurring only once. The material sequenced was peripheral blood. These receptors all stem from a woman in her fifties or sixties with acute or convalescent COVID-19. Each CDR3 is given with its conserved first and last residue. A D gene is named only where the DNA matches it firmly. Clone sizes are given selectively: once, few, many, or a class where the clone is expanded.

clone size	V gene	J gene	D gene	CDR3 protein	CDR3 DNA
NA	TRBV4-2	TRBJ1-1	TRBD1	CASSQEATGPNTEAFF	TGTGCCAGCAGCCAAGAGGCGACAGGGCCGAACACTGAAGCTTTCTTT
NA	TRBV27	TRBJ2-3	TRBD1	CASWGTGTDTQYF	TGTGCCAGCTGGGGGACAGGCACAGATACGCAGTATTTT
NA	TRBV5-1	TRBJ2-1	NA	CASSLGGQALQFF	TGCGCCAGCAGCTTGGGTGGGCAGGCCCTCCAGTTCTTC
NA	TRBV19	TRBJ1-5	TRBD1	CASSDRVGQPQHF	TGTGCCAGTAGTGACAGGGTTGGTCAGCCCCAGCATTTT
few	TRBV7-8	TRBJ2-3	TRBD2	CASSNERGSGSTDTQYF	TGTGCCAGCAGCAATGAGCGAGGTAGCGGGAGCACAGATACGCAGTATTTT
NA	TRBV6-6	TRBJ2-7	TRBD2	CATRGGPGTSYEQYF	TGTGCCACCCGGGGGGGGCCCGGGACCTCCTACGAGCAGTACTTC
NA	TRBV30	TRBJ1-1	NA	CAWSPSYDGDTEAFF	TGTGCCTGGAGTCCTTCGTATGACGGAGACACTGAAGCTTTCTTT
NA	TRBV30	TRBJ1-2	NA	CAWSGGIGYTF	TGTGCCTGGAGTGGCGGGATCGGCTACACCTTC
NA	TRBV19	TRBJ1-2	TRBD1	CASAGTVLNYGYTF	TGTGCCAGCGCCGGGACAGTCCTCAACTATGGCTACACCTTC
NA	TRBV24-1	TRBJ2-3	TRBD1	CATSDLRGQGVDTQYF	TGTGCCACCAGTGATTTAAGGGGACAGGGCGTAGATACGCAGTATTTT
NA	TRBV14	TRBJ2-1	TRBD1	CASSQVRRGPSEQFF	TGTGCCAGCAGCCAAGTTCGCAGGGGGCCGAGTGAGCAGTTCTTC
few	TRBV14	TRBJ1-5	TRBD1	CASSQIGQGISRSNQPQHF	TGTGCCAGCAGCCAAATCGGACAGGGAATAAGTCGAAGCAATCAGCCCCAGCATTTT
NA	TRBV19	TRBJ1-1	NA	CASSARLWSSNTEAFF	TGTGCCAGTAGTGCCAGGCTGTGGTCTTCGAACACTGAAGCTTTCTTT
once	TRBV30	TRBJ1-2	NA	CAWSPTGMYGYTF	TGTGCCTGGAGTCCTACAGGAATGTATGGCTACACCTTC
NA	TRBV19	TRBJ2-3	NA	CASSPRRGYTDTQYF	TGTGCCAGTAGTCCCCGACGGGGATACACAGATACGCAGTATTTT
NA	TRBV10-3	TRBJ1-1	NA	CAISESGSRGAFF	TGTGCCATCAGTGAGTCTGGTTCTCGCGGGGCTTTCTTT
NA	TRBV18	TRBJ1-5	NA	CASSPSKTGYQPQHF	TGTGCCAGCTCACCAAGTAAGACAGGCTATCAGCCCCAGCATTTT
NA	TRBV5-4	TRBJ2-5	TRBD2	CASSLKAGGETQYF	TGTGCCAGCAGCTTGAAAGCGGGAGGAGAGACCCAGTACTTC
NA	TRBV7-2	TRBJ2-5	TRBD2	CASRPGTSGQETQYF	TGTGCCAGCAGGCCCGGGACTAGCGGACAAGAGACCCAGTACTTC
NA	TRBV11-2	TRBJ2-1	TRBD1	CASRDLPGQGDYNEQFF	TGTGCCAGCAGAGACCTTCCGGGACAGGGGGACTACAATGAGCAGTTCTTC
NA	TRBV4-2	TRBJ1-2	NA	CASSQVNQDTRGYTF	TGTGCCAGCAGCCAAGTGAATCAGGACACCAGGGGCTACACCTTC
NA	TRBV6-5	TRBJ1-5	NA	CASTLKDGRGQPQHF	TGTGCCAGCACTCTGAAGGATGGTAGGGGCCAGCCCCAGCATTTT
NA	TRBV28	TRBJ1-2	NA	CASSLGQGLGYGYTF	TGTGCCAGCAGTTTGGGGCAGGGGCTGGGCTATGGCTACACCTTC
once	TRBV15	TRBJ2-4	NA	CATSKEPPGQILAKNIQYF	TGTGCCACCAGTAAAGAGCCCCCGGGACAAATCTTGGCCAAAAACATTCAGTACTTC
NA	TRBV19	TRBJ2-7	TRBD1	CASSKEGQGYYEQYF	TGTGCCAGTAGTAAGGAAGGACAGGGTTATTACGAGCAGTACTTC
NA	TRBV5-1	TRBJ1-4	NA	CASSPRQETNEKLFF	TGCGCCAGCAGCCCCCGACAGGAGACTAATGAAAAACTGTTTTTT
NA	TRBV4-1	TRBJ2-7	TRBD1	CASSQDRQGAPYEQYF	TGCGCCAGCAGCCAAGATCGCCAGGGGGCACCCTACGAGCAGTACTTC
NA	TRBV4-3	TRBJ1-3	NA	CASSQAQGRNTIYF	TGCGCCAGCAGCCAAGCTCAGGGGAGAAACACCATATATTTT
NA	TRBV4-1	TRBJ2-7	NA	CASSPEGARSYEQYF	TGCGCCAGCAGCCCCGAAGGGGCTCGCTCCTACGAGCAGTACTTC
NA	TRBV1	TRBJ2-5	NA	CTRCGPMGGAGETQYF	TGCACTCGGTGTGGACCCATGGGGGGGGCCGGGGAGACCCAGTACTTC
once	TRBV7-6	TRBJ2-1	NA	CASSQDSYNEQFF	TGTGCCAGCAGCCAGGACTCCTACAATGAGCAGTTCTTC
NA	TRBV4-2	TRBJ2-2	NA	CASSSKKEEEVVGELFF	TGTGCCAGCAGCTCCAAGAAGGAGGAAGAAGTTGTCGGGGAGCTGTTTTTT
NA	TRBV11-2	TRBJ1-2	TRBD1	CASSFLFRTGSNYGYTF	TGTGCCAGCAGCTTCCTTTTCCGGACAGGGTCTAACTATGGCTACACCTTC
NA	TRBV7-3	TRBJ2-3	TRBD2	CASSQERGASTDTQYF	TGTGCCAGCAGCCAAGAGCGGGGGGCTAGCACAGATACGCAGTATTTT
NA	TRBV5-1	TRBJ1-5	NA	CASSPAAGNQPQHF	TGCGCCAGCAGCCCTGCTGCAGGCAATCAGCCCCAGCATTTT
NA	TRBV6-5	TRBJ1-6	NA	CASKSVGTYNSPLHF	TGTGCCAGCAAGAGCGTAGGTACCTATAATTCACCCCTCCACTTT
NA	TRBV5-1	TRBJ1-3	NA	CASSTQMADSGNTIYF	TGCGCCAGCAGCACCCAAATGGCGGACTCTGGAAACACCATATATTTT
NA	TRBV5-6	TRBJ1-1	TRBD1	CASSSRYSGTGAPEAFF	TGTGCCAGCAGCTCTAGATATAGCGGGACAGGGGCCCCTGAAGCTTTCTTT
once	TRBV27	TRBJ2-1	NA	CASSLQGSSYNEQFF	TGTGCCAGCAGTTTGCAGGGCAGCTCCTACAATGAGCAGTTCTTC
NA	TRBV5-1	TRBJ1-6	NA	CASKTGDFSPLHF	TGCGCCAGCAAGACCGGGGATTTTTCACCCCTCCACTTT
once	TRBV30	TRBJ2-2	NA	CAWKTGNTGELFF	TGTGCCTGGAAAACAGGAAACACCGGGGAGCTGTTTTTT
NA	TRBV7-8	TRBJ2-7	NA	CASSLVELSSYEQYF	TGTGCCAGCAGCTTAGTCGAGCTAAGCTCCTACGAGCAGTACTTC
NA	TRBV6-2/TRBV6-3	TRBJ2-6	TRBD1	CASSRDRGKTGANVLTF	TGTGCCAGCAGCCGGGACAGGGGGAAGACTGGGGCCAACGTCCTGACTTTC
few	TRBV6-1	TRBJ1-6	NA	CASSETTQPGNSPLHF	TGTGCCAGCAGTGAGACAACCCAACCTGGGAATTCACCCCTCCACTTT
NA	TRBV6-5	TRBJ1-6	NA	CASSYRQRGSPLHF	TGTGCCAGCAGTTACCGGCAACGAGGGTCACCCCTCCACTTT
NA	TRBV5-1	TRBJ1-6	TRBD1	CASSFEGTGGSPLHF	TGCGCCAGCAGCTTCGAGGGGACAGGAGGTTCACCCCTCCACTTT
NA	TRBV12-3/TRBV12-4	TRBJ1-1	NA	CASSRGNTEAFF	TGTGCCAGCAGTAGGGGGAACACTGAAGCTTTCTTT
NA	TRBV7-2	TRBJ1-2	TRBD1	CASSPFQGQLSANYGYTF	TGTGCCAGCAGCCCCTTTCAGGGACAGTTGAGCGCCAACTATGGCTACACCTTC
NA	TRBV5-4	TRBJ2-7	NA	CASSFYRTSNEQYF	TGTGCCAGCAGCTTTTATAGGACTTCCAACGAGCAGTACTTC